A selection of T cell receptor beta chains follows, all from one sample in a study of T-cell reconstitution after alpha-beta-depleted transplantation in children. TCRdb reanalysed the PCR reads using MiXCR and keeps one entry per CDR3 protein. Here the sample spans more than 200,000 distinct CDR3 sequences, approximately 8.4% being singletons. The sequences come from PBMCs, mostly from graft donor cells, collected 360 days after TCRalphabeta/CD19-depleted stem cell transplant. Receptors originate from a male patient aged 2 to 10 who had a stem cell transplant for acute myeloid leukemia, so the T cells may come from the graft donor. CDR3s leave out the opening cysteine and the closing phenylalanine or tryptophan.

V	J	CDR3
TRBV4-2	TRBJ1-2	ASSQGTGPSNDFYGYT
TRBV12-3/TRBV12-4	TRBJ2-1	ASRAGQGGEQF
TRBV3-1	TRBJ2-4	ASSQTTGNIQY
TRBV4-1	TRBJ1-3	ASSPSQGTGNTIY
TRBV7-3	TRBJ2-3	ASSSGLGTDHHTQY
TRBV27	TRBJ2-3	ASSLAGTSAPWATDTQY
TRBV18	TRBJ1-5	ASSPGDGSYQPQH
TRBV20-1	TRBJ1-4	SAARGGGGEKLF
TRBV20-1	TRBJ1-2	SARVQGRGYGYT
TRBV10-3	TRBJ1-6	AISEREQGGDSALH
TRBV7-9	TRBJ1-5	ASSPTENSNQPQH
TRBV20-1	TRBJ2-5	SARDMAQETQY
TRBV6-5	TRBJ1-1	ASSYSDRGTEAF
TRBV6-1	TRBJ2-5	ASSPTSRGETQY
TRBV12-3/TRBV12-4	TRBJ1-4	ASRLFSATNEKLF
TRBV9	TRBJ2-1	ASGTSGAPNEQF
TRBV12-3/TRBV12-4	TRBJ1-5	ASTPDRGGGNQPQH
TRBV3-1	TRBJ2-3	ASSWVSDTQY
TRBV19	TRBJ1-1	ASTTAGGYTEAF
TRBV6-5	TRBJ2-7	ASSFDSDPYEQY
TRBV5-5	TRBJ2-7	ASSLMAYEQY
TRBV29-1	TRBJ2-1	SVGGGRGGNEQF
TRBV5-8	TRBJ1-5	ASSLRTWDQPQH
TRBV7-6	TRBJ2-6	ASKGLRAGANVLT
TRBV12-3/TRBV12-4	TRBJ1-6	ASSLRGQGLSSYNSPLH
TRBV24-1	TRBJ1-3	ATSDPDSSGNTIY
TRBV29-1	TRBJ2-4	SVAGRAKNIQY
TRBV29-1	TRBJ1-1	SAMSQGDTEAF
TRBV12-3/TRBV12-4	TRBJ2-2	ASTLGSGAGELF
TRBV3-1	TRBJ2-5	ASSPGVGQETQY
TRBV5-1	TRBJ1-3	ASSLAPGLSGNTIY
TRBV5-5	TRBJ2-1	ASSLVLSGSSYNEQF
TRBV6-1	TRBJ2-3	ASSEPGQGRTDTQY
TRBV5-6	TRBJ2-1	ASSFGSVNEQF
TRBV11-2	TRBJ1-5	ASSKKRDRDQPQH
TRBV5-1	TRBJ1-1	ASSLAEGMKAF
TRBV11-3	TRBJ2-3	ASSLNSRGTQY
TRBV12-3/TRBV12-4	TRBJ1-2	ASSLGHRDGYT
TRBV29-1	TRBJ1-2	SVVGVRGNYGYT
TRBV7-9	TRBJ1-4	ASSEGQPYEKLF
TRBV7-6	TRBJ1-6	ASSLSQAFGYNSPLH
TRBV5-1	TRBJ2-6	ASSTQGSGANVLT
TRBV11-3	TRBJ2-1	ASSSLLAGRYNEQF
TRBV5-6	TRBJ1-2	ASSRRSGDYGYT
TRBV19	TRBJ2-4	ASSTVRGVKSAKNIQY
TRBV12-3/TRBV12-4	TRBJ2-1	ASSSTGWDEQF
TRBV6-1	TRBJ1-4	ASSLISGVRNEKLF
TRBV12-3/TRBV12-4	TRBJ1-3	ASRWQGVGNTIY
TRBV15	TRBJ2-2	ATSRDWVEHSNTGELF
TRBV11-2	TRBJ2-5	ASSFNRASETQY
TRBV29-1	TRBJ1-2	SVVQDYGYT
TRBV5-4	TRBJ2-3	ASSLGGPPDTQY
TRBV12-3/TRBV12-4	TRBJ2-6	ASSFGVRANVLT
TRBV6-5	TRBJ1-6	ASSYRDPGSPLH
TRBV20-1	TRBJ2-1	SARVRTDNEQF
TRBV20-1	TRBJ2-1	SARVVAGLTYNEQF
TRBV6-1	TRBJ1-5	ASSEGGGPNQPQH
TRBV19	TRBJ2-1	ASSIGPRNEQF
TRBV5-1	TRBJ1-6	ARLDRGPGSPLH
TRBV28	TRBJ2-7	ASSFSGTSYEQY